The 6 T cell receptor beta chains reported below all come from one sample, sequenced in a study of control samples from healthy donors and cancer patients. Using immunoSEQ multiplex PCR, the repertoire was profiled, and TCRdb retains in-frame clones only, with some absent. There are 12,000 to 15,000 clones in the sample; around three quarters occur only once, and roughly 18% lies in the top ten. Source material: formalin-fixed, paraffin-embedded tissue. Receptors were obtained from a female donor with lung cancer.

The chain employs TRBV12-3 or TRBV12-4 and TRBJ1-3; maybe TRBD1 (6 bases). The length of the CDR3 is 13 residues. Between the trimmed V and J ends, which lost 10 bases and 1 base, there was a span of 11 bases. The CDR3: CAIRQASGNTIYF. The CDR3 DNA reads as TGTGCCATCAGACAGGCTTCTGGAAACACCATATATTTT.

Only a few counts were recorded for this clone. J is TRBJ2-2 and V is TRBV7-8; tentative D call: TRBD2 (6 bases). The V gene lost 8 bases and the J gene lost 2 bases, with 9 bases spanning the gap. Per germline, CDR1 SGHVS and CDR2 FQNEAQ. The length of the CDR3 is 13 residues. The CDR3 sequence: CASRRDNTGELFF. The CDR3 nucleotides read TGTGCCAGCCGGCGGGATAACACCGGGGAGCTGTTTTTT.

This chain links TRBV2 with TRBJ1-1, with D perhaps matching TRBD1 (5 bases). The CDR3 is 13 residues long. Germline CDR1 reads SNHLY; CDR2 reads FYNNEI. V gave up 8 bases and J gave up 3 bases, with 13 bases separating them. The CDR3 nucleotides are TGTGCCAGCGGCAAGCAGGGTTACACTGAAGCTTTCTTT. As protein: CASGKQGYTEAFF. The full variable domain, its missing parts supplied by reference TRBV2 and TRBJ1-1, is EPEVTQTPSHQVTQMGQEVILRCVPISNHLYFYWYRQILGQKVEFLVSFYNNEISEKSEIFDDQFSVERPDGSNFTLKIRSTKLEDSAMYFCASGKQGYTEAFFGQGTRLTVV.

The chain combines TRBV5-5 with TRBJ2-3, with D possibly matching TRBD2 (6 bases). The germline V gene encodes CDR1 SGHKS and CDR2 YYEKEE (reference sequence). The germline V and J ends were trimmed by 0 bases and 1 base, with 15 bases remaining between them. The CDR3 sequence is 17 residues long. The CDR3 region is CASSLEGRLAGTDTQYF. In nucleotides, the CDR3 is TGTGCCAGCAGCTTGGAGGGGAGGCTAGCCGGCACAGATACGCAGTATTTT.

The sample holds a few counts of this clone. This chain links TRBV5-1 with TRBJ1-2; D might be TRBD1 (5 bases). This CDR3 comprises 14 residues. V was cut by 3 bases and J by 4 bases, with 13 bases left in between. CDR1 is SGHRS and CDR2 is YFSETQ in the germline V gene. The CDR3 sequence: CASSSDTGGYGYTF. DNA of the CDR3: TGCGCCAGCAGCTCGGACACCGGCGGCTATGGCTACACCTTC. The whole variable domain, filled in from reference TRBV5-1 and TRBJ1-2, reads KAGVTQTPRYLIKTRGQQVTLSCSPISGHRSVSWYQQTPGQGLQFLFEYFSETQRNKGNFPGRFSGRQFSNSRSEMNVSTLELGDSALYLCASSSDTGGYGYTFGSGTRLTVV.

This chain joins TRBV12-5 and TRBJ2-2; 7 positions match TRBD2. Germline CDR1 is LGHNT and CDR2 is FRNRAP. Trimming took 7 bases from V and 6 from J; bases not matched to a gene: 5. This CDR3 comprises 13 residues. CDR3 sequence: CASAKSGAGELFF. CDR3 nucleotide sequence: TGTGCTAGTGCCAAAAGCGGGGCCGGGGAGCTGTTTTTT. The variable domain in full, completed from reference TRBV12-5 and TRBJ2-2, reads DARVTQTPRHKVTEMGQEVTMRCQPILGHNTVFWYRQTMMQGLELLAYFRNRAPLDDSGMPKDRFSAEMPDATLATLKIQPSEPRDSAVYFCASAKSGAGELFFGEGSRLTVL.